One and the same sample provided the 8 T cell receptor beta chains below, sequenced in a study of blood T cell repertoires in COVID-19. Sequencing was performed with immunoSEQ multiplex PCR; in TCRdb, only in-frame clones are kept and a portion is missing. The sample consists of some 15,000 clones, 70% to 90% of them appearing once. The sample taken for sequencing was peripheral blood. These receptor sequences come from a human donor in a cohort sampled during active COVID-19.

V gene TRBV11-2 combines with J gene TRBJ2-2; 9 nucleotides match TRBD1. The CDR3 covers 16 residues. Germline V CDR1 and CDR2: SGHAT, FQNNGV. Germline trimming cut 0 bases from V and 3 bases from J; bases unmatched to any gene: 2. CDR3 protein: CASSLEGTGYTGELFF. CDR3 DNA: TGTGCCAGCAGCTTAGAGGGGACAGGGTACACCGGGGAGCTGTTTTTT.

In its sample, this clone was seen once. This CDR3 is CASRPGAKGGYTF. The CDR3 DNA follows: TGTGCCAGCAGGCCGGGAGCTAAGGGGGGCTACACCTTC. This chain connects TRBV5-6 to TRBJ1-2; maybe TRBD1 (5 bases). The germline V gene has CDR1 SGHDT and CDR2 YYEEEE. With 5 bases removed from V and 8 bases from J, the gap between germline ends came to 16 bases. The CDR3 has 13 amino acids. Looking up the rest from reference TRBV5-6 and TRBJ1-2 gives the full variable domain: DAGVTQSPTHLIKTRGQQVTLRCSPKSGHDTVSWYQQALGQGPQFIFQYYEEEERQRGNFPDRFSGHQFPNYSSELNVNALLLGDSALYLCASRPGAKGGYTFGSGTRLTVV.

The J gene is TRBJ2-7, the V gene TRBV4-1, with a possible D match to TRBD1 (5 bases). The CDR3 runs to 14 residues. Germline CDR1 reads MGHRA; CDR2 reads YSYEKL. The V and J ends lost 3 bases and 0 bases respectively, with 9 bases between them. CDR3 loop: CASSHSDSSYEQYF. Here the CDR3 DNA reads TGCGCCAGCAGCCATTCTGACAGCTCCTACGAGCAGTACTTC.

This chain connects TRBV11-1 to TRBJ2-1; 7 nucleotides agree with TRBD2. Trimming removed 5 bases from V and 6 bases from J; junction bases left unmatched: 13. Germline CDR1 is SGHAT and CDR2 is FQDESV (reference sequence). The CDR3 covers 16 residues. CDR3 bases: TGTGCCAGCAGCCCCGGCTTGGGGGGGGGTAGCAATGAGCAGTTCTTC. It translates to CASSPGLGGGSNEQFF.

Here the CDR3 reads CASRGPDEKLFF. CDR3 nucleotides: TGTGCCAGCAGGGGGCCGGACGAAAAACTGTTTTTT. J is TRBJ1-4 and V is TRBV12-3 or TRBV12-4; perhaps TRBD1 as D (5 bases). The V and J ends lost 6 bases and 8 bases respectively, with 10 bases between them. The CDR3 has 12 residues.

CDR3: CASSYGGTGGETQYF. In DNA form, the CDR3 reads TGTGCCAGCAGTTACGGAGGGACAGGAGGAGAGACCCAGTACTTC. The chain is built from TRBV6-2 or TRBV6-3 and TRBJ2-5, with 8 positions matching TRBD1. CDR1 and CDR2 from the germline V gene are MNHEY and SVGEGT. This CDR3 spans 15 amino acids. V lost 2 bases and J lost 4; bases outside the gene matches: 6.

The V and J genes are TRBV19 and TRBJ2-7; TRBD2 aligns across 7 bases. Per the germline V gene, CDR1 is LNHDA and CDR2 is SQIVND (reference sequence). J lost 7 bases, V lost 6 bases, and 15 bases had no gene match. The length of the CDR3 is 15 residues. CDR3 nucleotides: TGTGCCAGTAGCCCTCCGGGGGGTGGCAGTAGAGAGCAGTACTTC. It codes for CASSPPGGGSREQYF.

The chain couples TRBV7-2 to TRBJ2-5, with 8 bases matching TRBD2. The CDR3 is 12 amino acids. The V and J ends lost 5 bases and 5 bases, in that order; junction bases with no gene match: 1. Looked up from germline, CDR1 is SGHTA and CDR2 is FQGNSA. The CDR3 coding sequence is TGTGCCAGCAGCCGGGGGGGGGAGACCCAGTACTTC. It specifies CASSRGGETQYF.